One sample yielded the 26 T cell receptor beta chains listed below, sequenced in a study of identical twins. TCRdb re-derived calls from the 5' RACE reads in MiXCR, one entry per CDR3 protein. The sample holds roughly 750,000 distinct CDR3 sequences, 21% seen once. This sample also belongs to another study, concerning T cells expressing NK-cell markers.

Input material: PBMCs. These receptors originate from a woman younger than 30 in good health.

The chain links TRBV5-1 to TRBJ2-7; no firm D call. The CDR3 sequence is 11 residues long. Trimming took 7 bases from V and 3 from J, leaving 8 bases between them. Germline values: CDR1 SGHRS, CDR2 YFSETQ. In nucleotides, the CDR3 is TGCGCCAGCGGGGAATTCTACGAGCAGTACTTC. This sequence encodes CASGEFYEQYF. The full variable domain, completed using reference TRBV5-1 and TRBJ2-7, is KAGVTQTPRYLIKTRGQQVTLSCSPISGHRSVSWYQQTPGQGLQFLFEYFSETQRNKGNFPGRFSGRQFSNSRSEMNVSTLELGDSALYLCASGEFYEQYFGPGTRLTVT.

In its sample, this clonotype was seen a few times. This chain uses TRBV9 with TRBJ2-3; D is undetermined. The ends were cut back, 4 bases at V and 6 bases at J, with 18 bases in the middle. The germline gives CDR1 SGDLS, CDR2 YYNGEE. The CDR3 extends over 15 amino acids. The CDR3 DNA reads as TGTGCCAGCAGCTCACCTGGCGTCGGTGGGGATACGCAGTATTTT. This gives the protein CASSSPGVGGDTQYF. Using reference TRBV9 and TRBJ2-3 for the parts outside the CDR3, the full variable domain is DSGVTQTPKHLITATGQRVTLRCSPRSGDLSVYWYQQSLDQGLQFLIQYYNGEERAKGNILERFSAQQFPDLHSELNLSSLELGDSALYFCASSSPGVGGDTQYFGPGTRLTVL.

This clonotype was observed a handful of times. The CDR3: CASSLGRGNEQYF. The CDR3 DNA is TGTGCCAGCAGCTTGGGTCGGGGGAACGAGCAGTACTTC. The rearrangement uses TRBV7-2 and TRBJ2-7; tentatively, D is TRBD2 (6 bases). The CDR3 sequence is 13 residues long. V was trimmed by 3 bases and J by 5 bases, leaving 11 bases between them. Germline V gene sequence: CDR1 SGHTA, CDR2 FQGNSA.

DNA of the CDR3: TGTGCCAGCAGCTTGGGATACCGTACGAACACCGGGGAGCTGTTTTTT. Translated, it gives CASSLGYRTNTGELFF. This sequence joins TRBV5-6 and TRBJ2-2, with D hard to call. Germline V gene data show CDR1 as SGHDT and CDR2 as YYEEEE. The length of the CDR3 is 16 residues. Trimming cost V 0 bases and J 0 bases, with 9 bases left between them.

This clonotype occurred a few times. This chain connects TRBV5-1 to TRBJ2-5, with D tentatively TRBD1 (6 bases). Trimming removed 2 bases at V and 5 bases at J, with 16 bases between. The germline CDR1 and CDR2 sequences are SGHRS and YFSETQ. This CDR3 spans 15 amino acids. The CDR3 DNA follows: TGCGCCAGCAGCTTAGGAACAGGGTTCGGGGAGACCCAGTACTTC. Its translation is CASSLGTGFGETQYF.

A few counts support this clonotype. This rearrangement joins TRBV4-3 to TRBJ2-7; D might be TRBD2 (5 bases). The V gene's germline CDR1 is LGHNA and CDR2 YSLEER. This CDR3 spans 15 amino acids. V was pared by 2 bases and J by 4 bases, with 15 bases between. DNA of the CDR3: TGCGCCAGCAGCCAAACATTCGGAGAGGGTTACGAGCAGTACTTC. Protein sequence: CASSQTFGEGYEQYF.

The DNA for the CDR3 is TGCAGTGCGGGACCCAGCGGGCGGTCCTACGAGCAGTACTTC. Its protein product is CSAGPSGRSYEQYF. The chain joins TRBV20-1 to TRBJ2-7; tentatively, D is TRBD2 (6 bases). CDR3 size: 14 residues. The V and J ends lost 6 bases and 1 base respectively, with 16 bases between them. CDR1 and CDR2 (germline): DFQATT, SNEGSKA (reference sequence).

This clonotype came up a few times. This chain joins TRBV5-1 and TRBJ2-7; D is perhaps TRBD1 or TRBD2 (5 bases each). Looked up from germline, CDR1 is SGHRS and CDR2 is YFSETQ. With 4 bases removed from V and 2 bases from J, the gap between germline ends came to 13 bases. CDR3 size: 14 residues. Here the CDR3 DNA reads TGCGCCAGCAGCACCGGGACGACAACCTACGAGCAGTACTTC. This encodes CASSTGTTTYEQYF.

The sample holds a few counts of this clonotype. The genes are TRBV19 and TRBJ2-1; TRBD1 agrees at 7 bases. Germline V CDR1 and CDR2: LNHDA, SQIVND (reference sequence). This CDR3 contains 14 residues. The junction had 7 bases not matched to a gene; V was cut back by 7 bases and J by 4 bases. The CDR3 loop is CASTTGDMYNEQFF. The CDR3 DNA reads TGTGCCAGTACCACAGGGGATATGTACAATGAGCAGTTCTTC. The entire variable domain, with the rest obtained from reference TRBV19 and TRBJ2-1, is as follows: DGGITQSPKYLFRKEGQNVTLSCEQNLNHDAMYWYRQDPGQGLRLIYYSQIVNDFQKGDIAEGYSVSREKKESFPLTVTSAQKNPTAFYLCASTTGDMYNEQFFGPGTRLTVL.

The table lists this clonotype with a few counts. V is TRBV6-1 and J is TRBJ2-5; D not resolved. The CDR3 covers 16 residues. CDR1 is MNHNS, CDR2 SASEGT, per germline. V shed 6 bases and J shed 2 bases, with 19 bases lying between them. The CDR3 reads CASSPSFGSQQETQYF. The CDR3 DNA is TGTGCCAGCAGCCCCTCATTCGGGTCTCAACAAGAGACCCAGTACTTC.

This clonotype was counted between two and nine times. The rearrangement uses TRBV20-1 and TRBJ2-1; TRBD2 aligns across 9 bases. V gave up 6 bases and J gave up 2 bases; unmatched junction bases: 8. The CDR3 is made up of 15 amino acids. Germline V lookup: CDR1 DFQATT, CDR2 SNEGSKA (reference sequence). DNA of the CDR3: TGCAGTGCGCTTTGTTGCGGGGGGGCCTACAATGAGCAGTTCTTC. Its translation is CSALCCGGAYNEQFF.

This clonotype was detected a few times. V and J are TRBV10-3 and TRBJ2-5, with D possibly being TRBD1 (7 bases). Looked up from germline, CDR1 is ENHRY and CDR2 is SYGVKD. The CDR3 contains 16 residues. With 3 bases removed from V and 3 bases from J, the gap between germline ends came to 17 bases. The CDR3 bases are TGTGCCATCAGTGATATTTGGTCAGGGGGGAAAGAGACCCAGTACTTC. Its protein is CAISDIWSGGKETQYF.

The chain employs TRBV20-1 and TRBJ2-1; D not certain. This CDR3 is 16 amino acids long. V lost 0 bases, J lost 5 bases, and 17 bases lay in between. Germline V gene lookup returns CDR1 DFQATT and CDR2 SNEGSKA (reference sequence). This CDR3 is CSARDRRAALNNEQFF. The CDR3 coding sequence is TGCAGTGCTAGAGACCGTCGCGCCGCCCTGAACAATGAGCAGTTCTTC.

The chain has TRBV9 and TRBJ2-3; 11 bases are shared with TRBD2. The CDR3 consists of 20 residues. The germline V gene has CDR1 SGDLS and CDR2 YYNGEE. Unmatched junction bases numbered 20, after V lost 3 bases and J lost 5 bases. In DNA form, the CDR3 reads TGTGCCAGCAGCGCCCCGGAAGGACTAGCGGGTCCCGCCGAGGAAGATACGCAGTATTTT. Its protein product is CASSAPEGLAGPAEEDTQYF.

This rearrangement joins TRBV20-1 to TRBJ2-1; 8 bases agree with TRBD1. Trimming took 2 bases from V and 5 from J; bases not matched to a gene: 5. The germline gives CDR1 DFQATT, CDR2 SNEGSKA (reference sequence). The CDR3 totals 14 residues. CDR3 in DNA: TGCAGTGCTAGACACAGGGGGTCCCACAATGAGCAGTTCTTC. Protein product: CSARHRGSHNEQFF.

In this sample, this clonotype turned up a few times. V gene TRBV7-8 combines with J gene TRBJ2-3, with D unresolved. The CDR3 loop spans 12 amino acids. CDR1 SGHVS and CDR2 FQNEAQ come from the germline V gene. The V and J ends lost 3 bases and 9 bases respectively, with 10 bases between them. CDR3 coding DNA: TGTGCCAGCAGCTTCCATGCCGACACGCAGTATTTT. Amino acid sequence: CASSFHADTQYF.

This chain joins TRBV20-1 and TRBJ2-1; 7 bases agree with TRBD1. The length of the CDR3 is 13 residues. Germline loops: CDR1 DFQATT, CDR2 SNEGSKA (reference sequence). The CDR3 protein is CSLPGQRHNEQFF. In DNA form, the CDR3 reads TGCAGCCTACCGGGACAGAGACACAATGAGCAGTTCTTC.

This clonotype occurred a few times. The chain has TRBV3-1 and TRBJ2-6; 7 nucleotides agree with TRBD2. The V gene's germline CDR1 is LGHDT and CDR2 YNNKEL (reference sequence). V shed 4 bases and J 2 bases; nucleotides not matched to a gene: 2. The CDR3 sequence is 15 residues long. The CDR3: CASSLAGAGANVLTF. The DNA of the CDR3 is TGTGCCAGCAGCCTTGCGGGAGCTGGGGCCAACGTCCTGACTTTC.

CDR3 protein: CASSRLAQRSGELFF. In DNA form, the CDR3 reads TGTGCCAGCAGTCGCCTGGCGCAGCGATCCGGGGAGCTGTTTTTT. V and J are TRBV7-9 and TRBJ2-2, with D unclear. V lost 6 bases, J lost 6 bases, and 17 bases lay in between. Looked up from germline, CDR1 is SEHNR and CDR2 is FQNEAQ (reference sequence). The CDR3 runs 15 residues.

The chain employs TRBV7-9 and TRBJ2-7; 9 bases line up with TRBD2. CDR1 and CDR2 from the germline V gene are SEHNR and FQNEAQ (reference sequence). After removal of 4 bases from V and 5 bases from J, the junction contained 9 bases not matched to a gene. The length of the CDR3 is 15 residues. DNA of the CDR3: TGTGCCAGCAGCTCGGCGGGACTAGCAGTCCACGAGCAGTACTTC. The encoded protein is CASSSAGLAVHEQYF.

This clonotype has just a few counts. This chain connects TRBV4-1 to TRBJ1-2; 10 nucleotides align to TRBD1. Germline V CDR1 and CDR2: MGHRA, YSYEKL. With V trimmed by 4 bases and J by 4 bases, 6 bases remained unmatched. The CDR3 runs 15 residues. CDR3 sequence reads: CASSPDRGEFYGYTF. Written as DNA, the CDR3 is TGCGCCAGCAGCCCGGACAGGGGGGAATTCTATGGCTACACCTTC.

This clonotype was seen more than once but under ten times. The chain has TRBV13 and TRBJ2-5; 8 nucleotides match TRBD2. V was clipped by 4 bases and J by 0 bases; unmatched bases: 10. The CDR3 is 17 amino acids. Germline assignment: CDR1 PRHDT and CDR2 FYEKMQ (reference sequence). CDR3 nucleotides: TGTGCCAGCAGCTCCCACGCGGAGCGGGGGCACCAAGAGACCCAGTACTTC. Residues: CASSSHAERGHQETQYF.

This clonotype was counted at least ten times. J is TRBJ2-1 and V is TRBV6-5; D unclear. Germline CDR1 MNHEY, CDR2 SVGAGI. The CDR3 has 11 amino acids. The V end was cut by 2 bases, the J end by 8 bases, with 4 bases between. CDR3 sequence: CASSYGYEQFF. The CDR3 region has the DNA TGTGCCAGCAGTTACGGCTATGAGCAGTTCTTC.

A few counts support this clonotype. A junction boundary mismatches the germline segment, possibly from a read error. V gene TRBV24-1 combines with J gene TRBJ2-3; 11 nucleotides line up with TRBD2. Germline V gene lookup returns CDR1 KGHDR and CDR2 SFDVKD. The CDR3 contains 15 residues. DNA of the CDR3: TGTGCCACCAGTGCCCTAGCGGGGGGCACTGATACGCAGTATTTT. The encoded protein is CATSALAGGTDTQYF.

The chain is built from TRBV4-3 and TRBJ2-3; D is unresolved. V lost 0 bases to trimming and J lost 2 bases, with 15 bases between them. The CDR3 has 17 amino acids. From germline, CDR1 is LGHNA and CDR2 YSLEER. The CDR3 protein is CASSQDGVASYTDTQYF. CDR3 DNA: TGCGCCAGCAGCCAAGATGGTGTCGCCAGCTACACAGATACGCAGTATTTT.

This chain connects TRBV5-1 to TRBJ1-2; TRBD1 is a possible D gene (5 bases). The CDR3 contains 14 residues. Germline V gene data show CDR1 as SGHRS and CDR2 as YFSETQ. V lost 4 bases, J lost 6 bases, and 16 bases lay in between. CDR3 amino acids: CASSHIGDLNGYTF. The CDR3, as DNA: TGCGCCAGCAGCCACATCGGGGACCTTAATGGCTACACCTTC.